What follows describes a single T cell receptor beta chain. This sample stems from a study of long-term antiretroviral therapy in people with HIV. Researchers ran immunoSEQ v3.0 at survey level. Libraries were prepared by immunoSEQ multiplex PCR; TCRdb keeps only in-frame clonotypes and omits some of them. The sample has 14,000 or so clones; around 90% are singletons. The CDR3 covers 15 residues. The germline gives CDR1 SGHRS, CDR2 YFSETQ. Trimming removed 4 bases from V and 5 bases from J; junction bases left unmatched: 4. The chain uses TRBV5-1 and TRBJ2-5; 14 nucleotides line up with TRBD2. The sequenced sample was unsorted PBMCs, obtained 6.2 years after starting antiretroviral therapy. The TCR sequence derives from a man in his forties with HIV. The CDR3 region is CASSPGLAGVETQYF. The DNA for the CDR3 is TGCGCCAGCAGCCCGGGACTAGCGGGAGTGGAGACCCAGTACTTC.